These 15 T cell receptor beta chains originate from one sample sequenced in a study of shared clonotypes between healthy human individuals. Assay used: immunoSEQ multiplex PCR; TCRdb lists only in-frame clones, some missing. The table has millions of clones, about 95% seen once; the top ten hold 0.9% to 1.4%. As defined, naive CD8 cells were CD45RO-negative and positively selected for CCR7, with terminally differentiated effector memory CD45RA+ cells excluded. Sequencing was done on a sample of naive CD8+ T cells sorted from blood. These receptor sequences come from a man aged 18 to 29 in good health.

This chain's CDR3 is CASSLAYGTPNSPLHF. The CDR3 nucleotides are TGTGCCAGCAGCTTAGCTTACGGGACACCTAATTCACCCCTCCACTTT. The gene calls are TRBV7-9 and TRBJ1-6; D possibly corresponds to TRBD1 (6 bases). This CDR3 comprises 16 residues. Deletions cut 0 bases from V and 6 bases from J, with 12 bases between. Germline V gene sequence: CDR1 SEHNR, CDR2 FQNEAQ (reference sequence). The whole variable domain, filled in from reference TRBV7-9 and TRBJ1-6, reads DTGVSQNPRHKITKRGQNVTFRCDPISEHNRLYWYRQTLGQGPEFLTYFQNEAQLEKSRLLSDRFSAERPKGSFSTLEIQRTEQGDSAMYLCASSLAYGTPNSPLHFGNGTRLTVT.

Note on this clone: This specimen includes other DNA sequences encoding the same CDR3. The chain joins TRBV11-2 to TRBJ2-7, with D tentatively TRBD1 (5 bases). Trimming left V 0 bases short and J 2 bases short, with 5 bases between. Germline CDR1 is SGHAT and CDR2 is FQNNGV. This CDR3 has 13 residues. The CDR3 DNA follows: TGTGCCAGCAGCTTAGAGGGGCCCTACGAGCAGTACTTC. Protein product: CASSLEGPYEQYF.

Only one count was recorded for this clone. The chain links TRBV27 to TRBJ1-4, with D perhaps TRBD1 (5 bases). CDR3 length: 15 amino acids. The germline V and J ends were trimmed by 6 bases and 8 bases, with 19 bases remaining between them. Germline CDR1 is MNHEY and CDR2 is SMNVEV (reference sequence). For the CDR3, the DNA is TGTGCCAGCAGCTGGGAAGGGCAGGGAGCAGAAAAACTGTTTTTT. This gives the protein CASSWEGQGAEKLFF.

The chain recombines TRBV6-5 with TRBJ1-6; TRBD1 matches at 10 bases. The CDR3 extends over 15 amino acids. The germline gives CDR1 MNHEY, CDR2 SVGAGI. The V and J ends lost 6 bases and 13 bases, in that order; junction bases with no gene match: 12. Written as DNA, the CDR3 is TGTGCCAGCAGCTTTGACAGGGGGCGCTCTTCCCCCCTCCACTTT. This sequence encodes CASSFDRGRSSPLHF.

This clone turned up a few times. The J gene is TRBJ2-5, the V gene TRBV6-5, with D unresolved. From germline, CDR1 is MNHEY and CDR2 SVGAGI. The CDR3 runs 15 residues. V was pared by 0 bases and J by 4 bases, with 12 bases between. This chain's CDR3 is CASSYSYVGLETQYF. The CDR3 DNA reads TGTGCCAGCAGTTACTCGTACGTGGGGTTAGAGACCCAGTACTTC.

The chain carries TRBV2 and TRBJ1-1; D possibly corresponds to TRBD1 (6 bases). The CDR3 consists of 14 residues. V was trimmed by 4 bases and J by 2 bases, leaving 11 bases between them. Germline-derived CDR1 and CDR2 are SNHLY and FYNNEI. CDR3 sequence: CASSGTDLNTEAFF. In nucleotides, the CDR3 is TGTGCCAGCAGTGGGACAGACCTTAACACTGAAGCTTTCTTT.

To note about this clone: Other DNA sequences within the sample encode an identical CDR3. The chain joins TRBV27 to TRBJ2-7; 9 nucleotides line up with TRBD1. Germline loops: CDR1 MNHEY, CDR2 SMNVEV (reference sequence). J gave up 4 bases and V 3 bases, and 1 base lay outside the gene matches. CDR3 length: 13 amino acids. The CDR3 loop reads CASSFGQGYEQYF. DNA for the CDR3: TGTGCCAGCAGTTTTGGACAGGGGTACGAGCAGTACTTC.

The rearrangement joins TRBV30 to TRBJ1-5; a possible D gene is TRBD1 (5 bases). The CDR3 consists of 13 residues. Germline loops: CDR1 GTSNPN, CDR2 SVGIG (reference sequence). Between the trimmed V and J ends, which lost 2 bases and 4 bases, there was a span of 9 bases. The CDR3 nucleotides are TGTGCCTGGAGTCACGACAGAAATCAGCCCCAGCATTTT. Translation gives CAWSHDRNQPQHF.

The V call is TRBV5-6, the J call TRBJ2-1; D is undetermined. The CDR3 spans 15 residues. V was trimmed by 1 base and J by 0 bases, leaving 8 bases between them. Germline V gene sequence: CDR1 SGHDT, CDR2 YYEEEE. The CDR3: CASSLLGNSYNEQFF. The CDR3 DNA sequence: TGTGCCAGCAGCTTGCTGGGGAACTCCTACAATGAGCAGTTCTTC. Based on the CDR3 plus reference TRBV5-6 and TRBJ2-1, the full variable domain is DAGVTQSPTHLIKTRGQQVTLRCSPKSGHDTVSWYQQALGQGPQFIFQYYEEEERQRGNFPDRFSGHQFPNYSSELNVNALLLGDSALYLCASSLLGNSYNEQFFGPGTRLTVL.

Only one count was recorded for this clone. The chain recombines TRBV7-9 with TRBJ2-7; D is undetermined. Germline V lookup: CDR1 SEHNR, CDR2 FQNEAQ (reference sequence). Trimming took off 3 bases at V and 3 bases at J, with 9 bases between the two ends. CDR3 length: 13 amino acids. In DNA form, the CDR3 reads TGTGCCAGCAGCTTGAGTGATGACTACGAGCAGTACTTC. It specifies CASSLSDDYEQYF.

The chain employs TRBV2 and TRBJ1-5, with 7 bases lining up with TRBD1. The CDR3 loop spans 15 amino acids. CDR1 is SNHLY and CDR2 is FYNNEI in the germline V gene. Germline trimming cut 7 bases from V and 4 bases from J; bases unmatched to any gene: 10. CDR3 DNA sequence: TGTGCCAGCAATCAGCCGGGACAGCGGAATCAGCCCCAGCATTTT. Protein: CASNQPGQRNQPQHF.

The CDR3 nucleotides read TGTGCCAGCAGCTCCGGACAGGGGGTCGCCTACAATGAGCAGTTCTTC. Translation gives CASSSGQGVAYNEQFF. The chain employs TRBV5-4 and TRBJ2-1; 10 bases fit TRBD1. This CDR3 has 16 residues. The V gene end was trimmed by 3 bases and the J gene end by 2 bases; junction bases not matched to a gene: 5. The V gene's germline CDR1 is SGHNT and CDR2 YYREEE (reference sequence). The full variable domain, with the rest looked up from reference TRBV5-4 and TRBJ2-1, is ETGVTQSPTHLIKTRGQQVTLRCSSQSGHNTVSWYQQALGQGPQFIFQYYREEENGRGNFPPRFSGLQFPNYSSELNVNALELDDSALYLCASSSGQGVAYNEQFFGPGTRLTVL.

This chain's CDR3 is CASSLLAGGLNEQYF. The CDR3 nucleotides read TGTGCCAGCAGCTTACTAGCGGGGGGGCTCAACGAGCAGTACTTC. The chain recombines TRBV11-1 with TRBJ2-7; 12 bases fit TRBD2. V dropped 2 bases and J dropped 5; count of bases not matched to a gene: 4. The CDR3 length is 15 residues. CDR1 is SGHAT and CDR2 is FQDESV in the germline V gene (reference sequence).

This chain links TRBV13 with TRBJ1-1; 8 bases are a match to TRBD1. CDR1 is PRHDT, CDR2 FYEKMQ, per germline (reference sequence). The CDR3 sequence is 15 residues long. The V gene end was trimmed by 4 bases and the J gene end by 2 bases; junction bases not matched to a gene: 6. CDR3 protein: CASSSQGQGNTEAFF. In DNA, the CDR3 is TGTGCCAGCAGCTCCCAAGGACAGGGAAACACTGAAGCTTTCTTT.

The chain recombines TRBV18 with TRBJ2-7; 9 bases align to TRBD1. The V gene's germline CDR1 is KGHSH and CDR2 LQKENI. This CDR3 has 14 residues. V lost 0 bases, J lost 6 bases, and 3 bases stayed unmatched. The DNA for the CDR3 is TGTGCCAGCTCACCACCGGGACAGGGCCCCGAGCAGTACTTC. Protein sequence: CASSPPGQGPEQYF.